Below, 27 T cell receptor beta chains from the same sample are listed, as sequenced in a study of T cell responses to AZD1222 COVID-19 vaccine. TCRdb's table, derived via immunoSEQ multiplex PCR, lists solely in-frame clones and lacks some. This sample has some 120,000 clones, with over 90% found just once. The source material was peripheral blood, sampled on day 0 of AZD1222 vaccination. The receptors shown here come from an adult in good health.

V and J are TRBV3-1 (or the pseudogene TRBV3-2) and TRBJ2-3, with no clear D. Germline V CDR1 and CDR2: LGHDT, YNNKEL (reference sequence). The CDR3 totals 13 residues. Trimming took 8 bases from V and 2 from J, leaving 11 bases between them. The CDR3, as DNA: TGTGCCAGCCTTGGCCTGAACACAGATACGCAGTATTTT. Translation: CASLGLNTDTQYF.

The chain combines TRBV7-9 with TRBJ2-1, with TRBD2 as a possible D gene (5 bases). Germline loops: CDR1 SEHNR, CDR2 FQNEAQ (reference sequence). The CDR3 loop spans 16 amino acids. The V and J ends lost 5 bases and 0 bases respectively, with 14 bases between them. CDR3 residues: CASSPYEGSSYNEQFF. The CDR3 DNA reads as TGTGCCAGCAGCCCCTATGAGGGAAGCTCCTACAATGAGCAGTTCTTC.

This rearrangement joins TRBV9 to TRBJ2-7; tentatively, D is TRBD2 (6 bases). Trimming removed 4 bases at V and 3 bases at J, with 17 bases between. The CDR3 consists of 15 residues. The germline V gene encodes CDR1 SGDLS and CDR2 YYNGEE. DNA of the CDR3: TGTGCCAGCAGCCTCGGACTAACCCCAAACTACGAGCAGTACTTC. It is translated as CASSLGLTPNYEQYF.

CDR3 sequence reads: CASSSDPGPGANVLTF. The CDR3 DNA reads as TGTGCCAGCAGTTCTGATCCAGGGCCTGGGGCCAACGTCCTGACTTTC. The rearrangement links TRBV6-5 to TRBJ2-6; D might be TRBD1 (5 bases). The V gene lost 4 bases and the J gene lost 2 bases, with 12 bases spanning the gap. Germline V CDR1 and CDR2: MNHEY, SVGAGI. The length of the CDR3 is 16 residues.

The rearrangement uses TRBV20-1 and TRBJ2-5; 7 bases match TRBD1. In germline, CDR1 is DFQATT, CDR2 SNEGSKA (reference sequence). CDR3 size: 11 residues. The CDR3 region is CSMDRKETQYF. CDR3 nucleotides: TGCAGCATGGACAGGAAAGAGACCCAGTACTTC.

The chain carries TRBV14 and TRBJ2-2; D call uncertain. There are 14 residues in the CDR3. The V gene's germline CDR1 is SGHDN and CDR2 FVKESK. V lost 4 bases to trimming and J lost 7 bases, with 13 bases between them. CDR3 loop: CASSPFTFGGELFF. The CDR3 DNA reads TGTGCCAGCAGCCCGTTTACTTTCGGCGGGGAGCTGTTTTTT.

The chain uses TRBV19 and TRBJ2-7; 7 bases fit TRBD1. Trimming at V came to 6 bases and at J to 5 bases, leaving 7 bases not matched to a gene. This CDR3 spans 13 amino acids. Germline loops: CDR1 LNHDA, CDR2 SQIVND (reference sequence). CDR3 residues: CASSAGTVNEQYF. In DNA, the CDR3 is TGTGCCAGTAGCGCCGGGACAGTTAACGAGCAGTACTTC.

The genes are TRBV3-1 (or the pseudogene TRBV3-2) and TRBJ1-5, with TRBD1 as a possible D gene (6 bases). With 0 bases removed from V and 7 bases from J, the gap between germline ends came to 13 bases. Looked up from germline, CDR1 is LGHDT and CDR2 is YNNKEL (reference sequence). The CDR3 runs 15 residues. This CDR3 reads CASSQEVGGLQPQHF. In DNA, the CDR3 is TGTGCCAGCAGCCAAGAGGTAGGGGGTTTGCAGCCCCAGCATTTT.

The rearrangement uses TRBV10-3 and TRBJ1-1; 10 bases line up with TRBD1. Trimming removed 6 bases from V and 4 bases from J; junction bases left unmatched: 5. This CDR3 is built from 14 residues. Germline CDR1 and CDR2: ENHRY and SYGVKD. This CDR3 is CAIRVGQGITEAFF. The CDR3 region has the DNA TGTGCCATCAGGGTGGGACAGGGGATCACTGAAGCTTTCTTT.

This CDR3 is CAISELRVHTEAFF. The CDR3 region has the DNA TGTGCCATCAGTGAGCTCAGGGTACACACTGAAGCTTTCTTT. V gene TRBV10-3 combines with J gene TRBJ1-1, with D maybe TRBD1 (5 bases). The CDR3 length is 14 residues. V was shortened by 2 bases and J by 3 bases, with 10 bases between the two germline ends. Germline V CDR1 and CDR2: ENHRY, SYGVKD.

The rearrangement uses TRBV10-3 and TRBJ2-3; TRBD1 matches 7 bases. CDR1 ENHRY and CDR2 SYGVKD come from the germline V gene. Trimming cost V 6 bases and J 3 bases; bases outside gene matches: 9. The CDR3 is 15 amino acids. CDR3 amino acids: CAISPQGRGTDTQYF. Here the CDR3 DNA reads TGTGCCATCAGCCCACAGGGGAGAGGGACAGATACGCAGTATTTT.

This clone is a singleton in its sample. J is TRBJ1-1 and V is TRBV5-1; 10 positions agree with TRBD1. The CDR3 runs to 16 residues. Germline V gene sequence: CDR1 SGHRS, CDR2 YFSETQ. The V gene end was trimmed by 0 bases and the J gene end by 0 bases; junction bases not matched to a gene: 2. CDR3 amino acids: CASSLGDRGMNTEAFF. CDR3 bases: TGCGCCAGCAGCTTGGGGGACAGGGGTATGAACACTGAAGCTTTCTTT.

The chain joins TRBV24-1 to TRBJ2-2; D is possibly TRBD2 (6 bases). Trimming stripped 3 bases from V and 5 bases from J, with 9 bases between. This CDR3 contains 14 residues. The V gene's germline CDR1 is KGHDR and CDR2 SFDVKD. The CDR3 sequence: CATSDPGGTGELFF. As DNA, the CDR3 is TGTGCCACCAGTGATCCTGGGGGGACCGGGGAGCTGTTTTTT.

The rearrangement uses TRBV7-9 and TRBJ1-6; 7 bases fit TRBD1. Germline-derived CDR1 and CDR2 are SEHNR and FQNEAQ (reference sequence). With V trimmed by 5 bases and J by 5 bases, 6 bases remained unmatched. This CDR3 is built from 15 residues. In nucleotides, the CDR3 is TGTGCCAGCAGCAGGGGCGACAGGGATAATTCACCCCTCCACTTT. Amino acids: CASSRGDRDNSPLHF.

This clone has only one observation. The chain uses TRBV4-1 and TRBJ1-4; 10 bases are a match to TRBD1. The J segment lost 8 bases and the V segment lost 2 bases, leaving 5 bases of the junction unmatched. There are 15 residues in the CDR3. CDR1 MGHRA and CDR2 YSYEKL come from the germline V gene. CDR3 bases: TGCGCCAGCAGCCAACAGGACAGGGGGAACGAAAAACTGTTTTTT. This encodes CASSQQDRGNEKLFF.

The genes are TRBV4-1 and TRBJ1-1; no firm D call. From germline, CDR1 is MGHRA and CDR2 YSYEKL. With 0 bases removed from V and 0 bases from J, the gap between germline ends came to 2 bases. There are 13 residues in the CDR3. CDR3 loop: CASSQEVNTEAFF. In DNA form, the CDR3 reads TGCGCCAGCAGCCAAGAAGTGAACACTGAAGCTTTCTTT.

This chain links TRBV5-4 with TRBJ1-2; the match to TRBD1 covers 12 bases. Looked up from germline, CDR1 is SGHNT and CDR2 is YYREEE (reference sequence). This CDR3 contains 15 residues. The V segment lost 4 bases and the J segment 3 bases; nucleotides outside the gene matches: 4. The CDR3 region is CASSGGTGGDYGYTF. In nucleotides, the CDR3 is TGTGCCAGCAGCGGAGGGACAGGGGGCGACTATGGCTACACCTTC.

This clone showed up just a few times. The CDR3 bases are TGTGCCAGCAGTCTCACCGAAGGTGCAACTAATGAAAAACTGTTTTTT. Encoded protein: CASSLTEGATNEKLFF. The chain joins TRBV5-5 to TRBJ1-4, with D unclear. The CDR3 has 16 amino acids. Looked up from germline, CDR1 is SGHKS and CDR2 is YYEKEE (reference sequence). V lost 5 bases and J lost 0, with 14 bases in between.

The chain carries TRBV21-1 and TRBJ1-2; no check of the table's D call, TRBD1, against the DNA was made. TRBV21-1 is given as a pseudogene. CDR3 length: 15 residues. The CDR3 sequence: CASSQGQGRGYGYTF. CDR3 nucleotide sequence: TGTGCCAGCTCGCAGGGGCAGGGTCGGGGCTATGGCTACACCTTC.

The chain combines TRBV20-1 with TRBJ2-7; D call uncertain. The CDR3 is made up of 11 amino acids. The V gene lost 5 bases and the J gene lost 3 bases, with 8 bases spanning the gap. Germline loops: CDR1 DFQATT, CDR2 SNEGSKA (reference sequence). The CDR3 protein is CSALPSYEQYF. CDR3 DNA sequence: TGCAGTGCTCTACCCAGCTACGAGCAGTACTTC.

The chain is built from TRBV9 and TRBJ2-7; 7 nucleotides line up with TRBD2. Per germline, CDR1 SGDLS and CDR2 YYNGEE. The CDR3 has 16 amino acids. V was pared by 0 bases and J by 1 base, with 7 bases of the junction left unmatched. CDR3 sequence: CASSVGNSGSSYEQYF. As DNA, the CDR3 is TGTGCCAGCAGCGTAGGGAATAGCGGGTCATCCTACGAGCAGTACTTC.

This clone was counted a single time. The chain has TRBV7-8 and TRBJ1-2; a possible D gene is TRBD1 (6 bases). CDR3 length: 13 amino acids. Trimming cost V 1 base and J 3 bases, with 6 bases left between them. The germline V gene has CDR1 SGHVS and CDR2 FQNEAQ. CDR3 nucleotides: TGTGCCAGCAGCTTAGGGACAGACTATGGCTACACCTTC. Residues: CASSLGTDYGYTF.

V is TRBV5-4 and J is TRBJ1-2; TRBD1 matches 7 bases. This CDR3 is built from 16 residues. J gave up 2 bases and V 0 bases, and 7 bases lay outside the gene matches. Germline CDR1 reads SGHNT; CDR2 reads YYREEE (reference sequence). The CDR3 here is CASSLGTGAKNYGYTF. The CDR3 DNA reads as TGTGCCAGCAGCTTGGGAACAGGGGCGAAAAACTATGGCTACACCTTC.

This chain connects TRBV6-1 to TRBJ2-4, with D uncertain. V was pared by 0 bases and J by 0 bases, with 12 bases between. Per germline, CDR1 MNHNS and CDR2 SASEGT. The CDR3 sequence is 17 residues long. CDR3 nucleotide sequence: TGTGCCAGCAGTGAAGCGCATTCTGCCATAGCCAAAAACATTCAGTACTTC. The encoded protein is CASSEAHSAIAKNIQYF.

The chain uses TRBV6-7 and TRBJ2-7; TRBD1 matches 7 bases. TRBV6-7 is an ORF for which the function is uncertain. CDR3 length: 16 amino acids. V trimming: 5 bases; J trimming: 4 bases; junction bases outside the gene matches: 14. The CDR3 sequence is CASSTLPGTVYYEQYF. As DNA, the CDR3 is TGTGCCAGCAGTACGTTACCCGGGACAGTCTATTACGAGCAGTACTTC.

This clone was counted a single time. This sample includes further DNA sequences coding for the same CDR3. This chain joins TRBV5-1 and TRBJ1-4, with D uncertain. Germline V lookup: CDR1 SGHRS, CDR2 YFSETQ. The CDR3 extends over 14 amino acids. Trimming stripped 0 bases from V and 5 bases from J, with 8 bases between. The CDR3 region is CASSLGTGNEKLFF. The CDR3 region has the DNA TGCGCCAGCAGCTTGGGTACGGGCAATGAAAAACTGTTTTTT. The whole variable domain, remainder taken from reference TRBV5-1 and TRBJ1-4, is KAGVTQTPRYLIKTRGQQVTLSCSPISGHRSVSWYQQTPGQGLQFLFEYFSETQRNKGNFPGRFSGRQFSNSRSEMNVSTLELGDSALYLCASSLGTGNEKLFFGSGTQLSVL.

The rearrangement links TRBV30 to TRBJ1-5; a possible D gene is TRBD1 (6 bases). Germline V gene sequence: CDR1 GTSNPN, CDR2 SVGIG (reference sequence). This CDR3 region has 13 residues. The V end lost 1 base, the J end lost 4 bases, and 8 bases lay between the germline ends. The CDR3 nucleotides read TGTGCCTGGAGTGGGACAGATAATCAGCCCCAGCATTTT. It is translated as CAWSGTDNQPQHF.